These 18 T cell receptor beta chains were sequenced from one sample in a study of blood T cell repertoires in COVID-19. Profiling relied on immunoSEQ multiplex PCR, and the TCRdb table lists in-frame clones only, not all of them. The sample records 55,000 to 75,000 clones, around 91% being singletons. Sequenced sample: peripheral blood. These receptors all stem from a human donor in a cohort sampled during active COVID-19.

The CDR3 nucleotides are TGTGCCAGCAGCTTCCAGACAGGCCCCACCTTC. Translation gives CASSFQTGPTF. V gene TRBV7-9 combines with J gene TRBJ1-2, with D tentatively TRBD1 (6 bases). The CDR3 is made up of 11 amino acids. V shed 3 bases and J shed 13 bases, with 12 bases lying between them. CDR1 is SEHNR, CDR2 FQNEAQ, per germline (reference sequence). The full variable domain, with the rest looked up from reference TRBV7-9 and TRBJ1-2, is DTGVSQNPRHKITKRGQNVTFRCDPISEHNRLYWYRQTLGQGPEFLTYFQNEAQLEKSRLLSDRFSAERPKGSFSTLEIQRTEQGDSAMYLCASSFQTGPTFGSGTRLTVV.

V gene TRBV6-1 combines with J gene TRBJ1-1; maybe TRBD1 (5 bases). Germline lookup yields CDR1 MNHNS and CDR2 SASEGT. The CDR3 has 13 amino acids. Trimming took off 3 bases at V and 2 bases at J, with 7 bases between the two ends. This CDR3 reads CASSDGGNTEAFF. The DNA of the CDR3 is TGTGCCAGCAGTGACGGGGGAAACACTGAAGCTTTCTTT.

The rearrangement uses TRBV19 and TRBJ1-5; possibly TRBD1 for D (5 bases). CDR3 length equals 15 residues. The germline CDR1 and CDR2 sequences are LNHDA and SQIVND (reference sequence). V was clipped by 9 bases and J by 2 bases, with 17 bases between them. As DNA, the CDR3 is TGTGCCAGCCAAGAAGGGGCGCGCGGCAATCAGCCCCAGCATTTT. Translating gives CASQEGARGNQPQHF.

This clone came up a few times. This rearrangement joins TRBV10-3 to TRBJ1-3; possibly TRBD1 for D (6 bases). Deletions cut 6 bases from V and 0 bases from J, with 12 bases between. Germline loops: CDR1 ENHRY, CDR2 SYGVKD. CDR3 length: 15 amino acids. The CDR3 is CAIRQGQSSGNTIYF. CDR3 nucleotide sequence: TGTGCCATCAGGCAAGGACAGTCCTCTGGAAACACCATATATTTT.

CDR3 DNA sequence: TGTGCCAGCAGTTTAGGGACACCGAACACCGGGGAGCTGTTTTTT. Amino acids: CASSLGTPNTGELFF. The chain links TRBV27 to TRBJ2-2, with D perhaps TRBD1 (6 bases). The CDR3 sequence is 15 residues long. Germline V lookup: CDR1 MNHEY, CDR2 SMNVEV (reference sequence). The V end lost 2 bases, the J end lost 0 bases, and 7 bases lay between the germline ends.

The chain employs TRBV2 and TRBJ1-2; no clear D gene. Germline CDR1 is SNHLY and CDR2 is FYNNEI. The CDR3 runs 13 residues. The V and J ends lost 2 bases and 7 bases respectively, with 11 bases between them. As DNA, the CDR3 is TGTGCCAGCAGTGAAAGGGAGTTCCCTGGCTACACCTTC. Its translation: CASSEREFPGYTF.

This chain links TRBV11-3 with TRBJ1-5; weak D call: TRBD1 (6 bases). The CDR3 runs 19 residues. Trimming cost V 0 bases and J 6 bases, with 24 bases left between them. CDR1 SGHNT and CDR2 YENEEA come from the germline V gene. CDR3 residues: CASSLDLTGTWRSGQPQHF. CDR3 sequence (DNA): TGTGCCAGCAGCTTAGACCTCACCGGGACATGGCGCTCAGGTCAGCCCCAGCATTTT.

Written as DNA, the CDR3 is TGTGCCAGCAGTTTACAGGGCCCCACTGAAGCTTTCTTT. Amino acids: CASSLQGPTEAFF. This chain joins TRBV27 and TRBJ1-1; D may be TRBD1 (5 bases). Germline values: CDR1 MNHEY, CDR2 SMNVEV (reference sequence). This CDR3 has 13 residues. Between the trimmed V and J ends, which lost 2 bases and 4 bases, there was a span of 8 bases.

This chain connects TRBV9 to TRBJ1-6; D is undetermined. The CDR3 runs to 15 residues. The germline V gene has CDR1 SGDLS and CDR2 YYNGEE. V dropped 4 bases and J dropped 7 bases, with 15 bases sitting between them. CDR3 coding DNA: TGTGCCAGCAGCACCGCCGGGAGGCTAAATTCACCCCTCCACTTT. It yields the protein CASSTAGRLNSPLHF.

The rearrangement joins TRBV4-2 to TRBJ1-2; 10 bases are a match to TRBD1. From germline, CDR1 is LGHNA and CDR2 YNFKEQ. V lost 2 bases and J lost 4; bases outside the gene matches: 4. CDR3 length: 15 amino acids. CDR3 loop: CASSQTGQGRYGYTF. The DNA for the CDR3 is TGTGCCAGCAGCCAAACGGGACAGGGGCGCTATGGCTACACCTTC.

The count of this clone is one. For the CDR3, the DNA is TGTGCCAGTAGTCCTGGACAGAGACTCACAGATACGCAGTATTTT. It codes for CASSPGQRLTDTQYF. The V call is TRBV19, the J call TRBJ2-3, with a weak D call TRBD1 (6 bases). In germline, CDR1 is LNHDA, CDR2 SQIVND (reference sequence). V gave up 5 bases and J gave up 2 bases, with 14 bases separating them. CDR3 size: 15 residues.

This sequence joins TRBV6-2 or TRBV6-3 and TRBJ1-1; D perhaps matches TRBD1 (6 bases). The CDR3 extends over 13 amino acids. Germline V gene sequence: CDR1 MNHEY, CDR2 SVGEGT. The V end lost 6 bases, the J end lost 1 base, and 9 bases lay between the germline ends. The CDR3 nucleotides are TGTGCCAGCAGCCTGGGGGCGAACACTGAAGCTTTCTTT. It encodes CASSLGANTEAFF.

The chain uses TRBV11-3 and TRBJ2-5; tentatively, D is TRBD2 (6 bases). With 5 bases removed from V and 1 base from J, the gap between germline ends came to 8 bases. CDR3 size: 13 residues. The germline gives CDR1 SGHNT, CDR2 YENEEA. In DNA, the CDR3 is TGTGCCAGCAGCCGCGGGACCCAAGAGACCCAGTACTTC. This sequence encodes CASSRGTQETQYF.

The chain links TRBV9 to TRBJ1-2; D is uncertain. Between the trimmed V and J ends, which lost 3 bases and 8 bases, there was a span of 8 bases. The CDR3 totals 11 residues. Per germline, CDR1 SGDLS and CDR2 YYNGEE. The CDR3 spells CASSDPRGYTF. In DNA form, the CDR3 reads TGTGCCAGCAGCGACCCCCGGGGCTACACCTTC.

The V gene is TRBV21-1, the J gene TRBJ2-7; the table gives TRBD1 as D, unverified against the DNA. TRBV21-1 is noted as a pseudogene. This CDR3 contains 12 residues. In nucleotides, the CDR3 is TGTGCCAGCGCCACAGCTGCTTCGGAGCAGTACTTC. Translated, it gives CASATAASEQYF.

The DNA of the CDR3 is TGTGCCAGTAGTCCCTCGGGACAGGGAGGCGAGCAGTACTTC. It encodes CASSPSGQGGEQYF. The chain is built from TRBV19 and TRBJ2-7; 9 bases agree with TRBD1. V gave up 5 bases and J gave up 6 bases; unmatched junction bases: 8. Germline V gene lookup returns CDR1 LNHDA and CDR2 SQIVND (reference sequence). The CDR3 has 14 amino acids.

V and J are TRBV11-2 and TRBJ1-2; D is possibly TRBD1 (6 bases). The CDR3 is 16 residues long. Germline-derived CDR1 and CDR2 are SGHAT and FQNNGV. V lost 1 base, J lost 6 bases, and 18 bases lay in between. The DNA of the CDR3 is TGTGCCAGCAGCTTAGCTTTCAGGGGTAGGGAGAATGGCTACACCTTC. Protein sequence: CASSLAFRGRENGYTF.

This chain joins TRBV4-3 and TRBJ1-4; TRBD1 matches 9 bases. With 5 bases clipped from V and 8 bases from J, the junction kept 6 bases outside the gene matches. Per the germline V gene, CDR1 is LGHNA and CDR2 is YSLEER. The CDR3 has 14 amino acids. The CDR3 loop reads CASSAGTGWEKLFF. The CDR3 nucleotides are TGCGCCAGCAGCGCCGGGACAGGGTGGGAAAAACTGTTTTTT.